One sample yielded the 21 T cell receptor beta chains listed below, sequenced in a study of shared clonotypes between healthy human individuals. Clones were read by immunoSEQ multiplex PCR, and TCRdb kept only the in-frame ones, dropping some. The sample holds about 500,000 clones; 60% to 80% are singletons and the top ten take about 12%. Input material: PBMCs. The receptors derive from a middle-aged woman in good health. Some clones in this sample may be carry-over from other donors' samples.

The DNA for the CDR3 is TGTGCCAGCAGCCTTATGGGTGGGGGCGCGGGCTATGAGCAGTTCTTC. Residues: CASSLMGGGAGYEQFF. This chain connects TRBV28 to TRBJ2-1; possibly TRBD1 for D (6 bases). Trimming pared 6 bases from V and 8 bases from J, leaving 23 bases between. Germline V gives CDR1 MDHEN, CDR2 SYDVKM. CDR3 length: 16 amino acids.

The V call is TRBV6-4, the J call TRBJ1-1; 12 nucleotides line up with TRBD1. There are 14 residues in the CDR3. Germline CDR1 reads MRHNA; CDR2 reads SNTAGT. V dropped 6 bases and J dropped 6; count of bases not matched to a gene: 5. The CDR3 DNA sequence: TGTGCCAGCAGGGGACAGGGGGCCTCCTCTGAAGCTTTCTTT. This gives the protein CASRGQGASSEAFF.

This clone is a singleton in its sample. This clone may be a read error of a much larger clone one base away. This sequence joins TRBV30 and TRBJ2-5; D gene ambiguous. Germline CDR1 is GTSNPN and CDR2 is SVGIG (reference sequence). This CDR3 has 13 amino acids. The CDR3 region has the DNA TGTGCCCGGAGTGTCGGCAACCAAGAGACCCAGTACTTC. Translating it yields CARSVGNQETQYF.

The genes are TRBV13 and TRBJ2-2; D is perhaps TRBD1 (6 bases). Germline CDR1 PRHDT, CDR2 FYEKMQ (reference sequence). The CDR3 extends over 15 amino acids. Trimming removed 3 bases at V and 1 base at J, with 9 bases between. This CDR3 is CASSFGQQNTGELFF. The CDR3 DNA reads TGTGCCAGCAGCTTCGGACAGCAGAACACCGGGGAGCTGTTTTTT.

For this clone: An end of the junction does not agree with germline; a read error may underlie this. The gene calls are TRBV18 and TRBJ1-4; maybe TRBD1 (6 bases). This CDR3 spans 16 amino acids. Germline CDR1 KGHSH, CDR2 LQKENI. Here the CDR3 reads CASSPFTGHTNEKLSF. The CDR3 DNA follows: TGTGCCAGCTCACCCTTTACGGGACACACTAATGAAAAACTGTCTTTT.

V is TRBV2 and J is TRBJ1-2, with 8 bases identical to TRBD1. The CDR3 runs 14 residues. J gave up 8 bases and V 8 bases, and 13 bases lay outside the gene matches. Per the germline V gene, CDR1 is SNHLY and CDR2 is FYNNEI. This chain's CDR3 is CASLPTGGGRGYTF. The CDR3 bases are TGTGCCAGCCTTCCTACAGGGGGAGGGCGGGGCTACACCTTC. The full variable domain, in which reference TRBV2 and TRBJ1-2 provide the parts outside the CDR3, is EPEVTQTPSHQVTQMGQEVILRCVPISNHLYFYWYRQILGQKVEFLVSFYNNEISEKSEIFDDQFSVERPDGSNFTLKIRSTKLEDSAMYFCASLPTGGGRGYTFGSGTRLTVV.

A note on this clone: A far bigger clonotype differs at one base, so this is likely a read error. This CDR3 is also generated by other DNA sequences in the sample. This rearrangement joins TRBV5-6 to TRBJ1-1; 7 positions match TRBD1. CDR3 length: 17 amino acids. The germline CDR1 and CDR2 sequences are SGHDT and YYEEEE. After removal of 4 bases from V and 5 bases from J, the junction contained 17 bases not matched to a gene. CDR3 loop: CASSRLLTGRRETEAFF. In DNA, the CDR3 is TGTGCCAGCAGCCGACTGCTGACAGGGAGGAGGGAAACTGAAGCTTTCTTT.

The rearrangement joins TRBV28 to TRBJ2-2, with D hard to call. Germline V CDR1 and CDR2: MDHEN, SYDVKM. Trimming removed 8 bases from V and 8 bases from J, with 6 bases in between. The CDR3 has 10 amino acids. This CDR3 is CASWGGELFF. The CDR3 coding sequence is TGTGCCAGCTGGGGAGGGGAGCTGTTTTTT.

The chain couples TRBV28 to TRBJ2-6, with unresolved D. Germline V gene sequence: CDR1 MDHEN, CDR2 SYDVKM. V gave up 5 bases and J gave up 0 bases, with 11 bases separating them. This CDR3 has 16 amino acids. The CDR3 region is CASSRRYASGANVLTF. DNA of the CDR3: TGTGCCAGCAGTCGACGATACGCCTCTGGGGCCAACGTCCTGACTTTC. The variable domain in full, completed from reference TRBV28 and TRBJ2-6, reads DVKVTQSSRYLVKRTGEKVFLECVQDMDHENMFWYRQDPGLGLRLIYFSYDVKMKEKGDIPEGYSVSREKKERFSLILESASTNQTSMYLCASSRRYASGANVLTFGAGSRLTVL.

The V gene is TRBV10-3, the J gene TRBJ1-5; D gene ambiguous. Per germline, CDR1 ENHRY and CDR2 SYGVKD. This CDR3 is built from 17 residues. The V and J ends lost 0 bases and 3 bases respectively, with 15 bases between them. CDR3 nucleotides: TGTGCCATCAGTGAGTCGATAAGGGCCGGGCTCAATCAGCCCCAGCATTTT. It specifies CAISESIRAGLNQPQHF.

The V call is TRBV7-9, the J call TRBJ2-7, with 10 bases identical to TRBD2. The length of the CDR3 is 16 residues. Germline assignment: CDR1 SEHNR and CDR2 FQNEAQ (reference sequence). V lost 5 bases and J lost 3; bases outside the gene matches: 10. CDR3 DNA: TGTGCCAGCAGCCCATCCGGGACTAGCGTGTACTACGAGCAGTACTTC. Encoded protein: CASSPSGTSVYYEQYF.

The CDR3 bases are TGTGCCAGCAGCGTAGCTGGGACTTGGACCTACGAGCAGTACTTC. Its protein is CASSVAGTWTYEQYF. The rearrangement uses TRBV9 and TRBJ2-7; D possibly corresponds to TRBD2 (6 bases). The CDR3 is made up of 15 amino acids. V dropped 0 bases and J dropped 2 bases, with 12 bases sitting between them. Germline CDR1 and CDR2: SGDLS and YYNGEE.

This clone was detected only a few times. This likely stems from a read error, as it lies one base from a far larger clone. CDR3 in DNA: TGTGCCAGCCCACCCGGACTAGCGGACGAGCAGTACTTC. Translated, it gives CASPPGLADEQYF. The genes are TRBV18 and TRBJ2-7; TRBD2 aligns across 10 bases. CDR3 length equals 13 residues. The V gene's germline CDR1 is KGHSH and CDR2 LQKENI. The full variable domain, with the rest looked up from reference TRBV18 and TRBJ2-7, is NAGVMQNPRHLVRRRGQEARLRCSPMKGHSHVYWYRQLPEEGLKFMVYLQKENIIDESGMPKERFSAEFPKEGPSILRIQQVVRGDSAAYFCASPPGLADEQYFGPGTRLTVT.

CDR3 amino acids: CAWSVKSSYNSPLHF. CDR3 sequence (DNA): TGTGCCTGGAGTGTCAAAAGCTCCTATAATTCACCCCTCCACTTT. The chain carries TRBV30 and TRBJ1-6, with unresolved D. The V end was cut by 0 bases, the J end by 0 bases, with 6 bases between. This CDR3 contains 15 residues. From germline, CDR1 is GTSNPN and CDR2 SVGIG (reference sequence).

This chain links TRBV28 with TRBJ2-1; perhaps TRBD2 as D (6 bases). Germline CDR1 reads MDHEN; CDR2 reads SYDVKM. V lost 2 bases and J 8 bases, leaving 19 bases between the germline ends. This CDR3 has 16 amino acids. The CDR3 bases are TGTGCCAGCAGTTTACGGAGGGGCCCGGGTTGGGATGAGCAGTTCTTC. Encoded protein: CASSLRRGPGWDEQFF.

V is TRBV5-1 and J is TRBJ2-7, with 13 bases aligning to TRBD2. The CDR3 is made up of 16 amino acids. With V trimmed by 0 bases and J by 2 bases, 2 bases remained unmatched. Germline V gives CDR1 SGHRS, CDR2 YFSETQ. Written as DNA, the CDR3 is TGCGCCAGCAGCTTGGCCGGGACTAGCGGGACCTACGAGCAGTACTTC. The encoded protein is CASSLAGTSGTYEQYF.

The chain joins TRBV1 to TRBJ2-1; TRBD2 is taken as the D call from the table, unchecked against the DNA. TRBV1 counts as a pseudogene. The CDR3 runs 19 residues. DNA of the CDR3: TGCACCAGCAGCCAAGAATACCCCGGGACTAGCGGGAAAGGGAATGAGCAGTTCTTC. This sequence encodes CTSSQEYPGTSGKGNEQFF.

The V gene is TRBV19, the J gene TRBJ1-2; a possible D gene is TRBD1 (5 bases). V was trimmed by 6 bases and J by 4 bases, leaving 24 bases between them. This CDR3 is built from 17 residues. Germline V gene sequence: CDR1 LNHDA, CDR2 SQIVND (reference sequence). Here the CDR3 DNA reads TGTGCCAGTAGAAATTGGAGGCCAGGGCGGGTCGGCTATGGCTACACCTTC. Translation gives CASRNWRPGRVGYGYTF.

The V gene is TRBV28, the J gene TRBJ2-6; 8 bases match TRBD2. V lost 7 bases to trimming and J lost 0 bases; unmatched junction nucleotides: 5. The CDR3 has 16 amino acids. Germline values: CDR1 MDHEN, CDR2 SYDVKM. In nucleotides, the CDR3 is TGTGCCAGCATTGGTAGCGGGGTCTCTGGGGCCAACGTCCTGACTTTC. This gives the protein CASIGSGVSGANVLTF.

The chain employs TRBV10-2 and TRBJ2-5; 14 nucleotides match TRBD2. Germline lookup yields CDR1 WSHSY and CDR2 SAAADI. This CDR3 region has 17 residues. With 5 bases clipped from V and 5 bases from J, the junction kept 10 bases outside the gene matches. The CDR3 region is CASSRGTSGSNYETQYF. The CDR3 nucleotides are TGCGCCAGCAGTCGGGGGACTAGCGGGAGTAATTATGAGACCCAGTACTTC.

The rearrangement joins TRBV30 to TRBJ2-1, with 8 bases matching TRBD2. V shed 1 base, J shed 5 bases, and the junction held 4 bases outside the gene matches. The CDR3 is 14 amino acids. Germline CDR1 GTSNPN, CDR2 SVGIG (reference sequence). CDR3 sequence reads: CAWSGPGGDNEQFF. The CDR3 DNA reads TGTGCCTGGAGTGGGCCGGGAGGGGACAATGAGCAGTTCTTC. The variable domain in full, with the rest retrieved from reference TRBV30 and TRBJ2-1, is SQTIHQWPATLVQPVGSPLSLECTVEGTSNPNLYWYRQAAGRGLQLLFYSVGIGQISSEVPQNLSASRPQDRQFILSSKKLLLSDSGFYLCAWSGPGGDNEQFFGPGTRLTVL.